Sequencing of this T cell receptor beta chain was carried out in a study of shared clonotypes between healthy human individuals. Study background: Donor composition was a couple of women and a few men, aged 18 to 49.

Roughly 30,000 T cell genomes, or around 290 ng DNA, went into replicate PCRs of unsorted PBMC. Profiled with immunoSEQ multiplex PCR; TCRdb holds only in-frame clones, not every one. The sample has hundreds of thousands of clones; around 78% are singletons. Study donors comprised healthy, HIV-negative adults devoid of recent acute infection or vaccination. The CDR3 runs 14 residues. Looked up from germline, CDR1 is SQVTM and CDR2 is ANQGSEA. V dropped 5 bases and J dropped 7 bases, with 17 bases sitting between them. This clone was counted a single time. Its antigen is as yet unknown. Regarding the study as a whole: Few donors restricted represented genetic and exposure-history diversity.

The TCR originated in a woman aged 40 to 50 in good health. Some clones in this sample may be carry-over from other donors' samples. Sequenced input: PBMCs. The rearrangement joins TRBV29-1 to TRBJ1-4; unclear D gene. DNA for the CDR3: TGCAGCGTTCTGGCCCCCTCGAACGGTGAAAAACTGTTTTTT. Protein sequence: CSVLAPSNGEKLFF.